What follows describes a single T cell receptor (beta chain). What antigen it recognizes has not been identified. Base qualities are not at hand, and no much larger clone is one base apart. Full-length TCR variable regions were amplified by 5' RACE PCR using constant-region reverse primers, and then by semi-nested PCR using Nested Universal Primer A. Using the ReliaPrep RNA Cell Miniprep System, total RNA was extracted, and the SMARTer RACE 5'/3' Kit was then used to reverse transcribe the RNA into 5'RACE-ready cDNA. Full-length TCR alpha and beta libraries were barcoded with multiplex adaptors and sequenced on an Illumina MiSeq. The study's own analysis went as follows. For each of nine subset-tissue groups, sequencing data from the five patients were combined, and the groups were compared by unsupervised clustering of TCR gene usage. The Morisita-Horn index was used to calculate repertoire similarity, with shared sequences weighted by how much each contributed to each repertoire. TCRdb cleaned the public reads at Q25 with fastp, built clones with MiXCR and kept in-frame beta chains. Each CDR3 protein appears once, grouped with its most common genes and DNA. The V and J calls and clone size come from TCRdb's table, not from the authors' own analysis. The sample table holds under 15,000 distinct CDR3 sequences, of which roughly 51% were seen once. The ten largest clonotypes hold about 11% of the sample.

This specimen comes from a study (dated by TCRdb to between 2014 and 2016). At the level of the whole study: The study examined whether tumor-infiltrating Tregs in breast cancer are drawn from blood Tregs or arise in situ by conversion from other CD4+ T cell subsets.

According to the germline V gene (reference sequence), CDR1 reads DFQATT and CDR2 reads SNEGSKA. V lost 5 bases and J lost 4 bases, and the count of bases not matched to a germline gene is 1. The CDR3 contains 13 residues, cysteine and phenylalanine counted. The kept DNA is CDR3 alone, 39 bases in frame from the first base. Tregs were isolated as CD4+CD25+CD127-/low cells. Tregs, naive and memory CD4+ T cells from tumor, blood and ipsilateral draining lymph nodes of roughly 5 breast cancer patients underwent full-length TCR alpha and beta sequencing. Tumor tissue and lymph nodes from ipsilateral axillary dissection were perfused with PBS, minced and digested with collagenase I and hyaluronidase. FACS confirmed that the sorted cell populations were more than 90% pure. General study outcomes and caveats: Tumor memory CD4+ T cell TCR gene usage was found to cluster with blood and lymph node memory CD4+ cells and with lymph node naive CD4+ cells. The validation in the larger cohort was limited to a single TCR beta V-J rearrangement instead of whole repertoires. Tumor-infiltrating Treg TCR alpha and beta sequences overlapped most with tumor naive CD4+ T cells, then with blood naive CD4+ T cells.

Sequenced sample: tumor-infiltrating Tregs sorted from the breast tumor. The clonotype was recovered from a female donor with breast cancer. The rearranged chain carries TRBV20-1 and TRBJ2-1; the central 11 bases match TRBD1. At the DNA level, the sequence is TGCAGTGCTGGGACAGGGGGGTACAATGAGCAGTTCTTC. Its amino acids are CSAGTGGYNEQFF.